The present T cell receptor (beta chain) was sequenced within a study of beta chain features in type 1 diabetes. Study-level results: Patients with Type 1 diabetes showed moderately but significantly shorter TCRB CDR3s in all four CD4+ subsets. Compared to healthy donors, patients appeared to have naive, central memory and Treg TCRB repertoires that were more alike.

Notes on this clone: Its cognate antigen is unknown.

Sequenced material consisted of expressed TCRB transcripts (all of the isolated RNA was reverse transcribed). Profiling relied on immunoSEQ multiplex PCR, and the TCRdb table lists in-frame clones only, not all of them. The table shows a few hundred thousand clones, with 24% occurring only once. This CDR3 contains 13 residues. V was trimmed by 4 bases and J by 5 bases, leaving 14 bases between them. Germline CDR1 is SQVTM and CDR2 is ANQGSEA. This chain joins TRBV29-1 and TRBJ2-5; no reliable D call. Sequencing input: naive CD4+ T cells from blood. The receptor comes from a woman aged 25 to 39 with type 1 diabetes. This CDR3 reads CSVVVREEETQYF. The CDR3 DNA reads as TGCAGCGTTGTTGTACGAGAGGAGGAGACCCAGTACTTC.